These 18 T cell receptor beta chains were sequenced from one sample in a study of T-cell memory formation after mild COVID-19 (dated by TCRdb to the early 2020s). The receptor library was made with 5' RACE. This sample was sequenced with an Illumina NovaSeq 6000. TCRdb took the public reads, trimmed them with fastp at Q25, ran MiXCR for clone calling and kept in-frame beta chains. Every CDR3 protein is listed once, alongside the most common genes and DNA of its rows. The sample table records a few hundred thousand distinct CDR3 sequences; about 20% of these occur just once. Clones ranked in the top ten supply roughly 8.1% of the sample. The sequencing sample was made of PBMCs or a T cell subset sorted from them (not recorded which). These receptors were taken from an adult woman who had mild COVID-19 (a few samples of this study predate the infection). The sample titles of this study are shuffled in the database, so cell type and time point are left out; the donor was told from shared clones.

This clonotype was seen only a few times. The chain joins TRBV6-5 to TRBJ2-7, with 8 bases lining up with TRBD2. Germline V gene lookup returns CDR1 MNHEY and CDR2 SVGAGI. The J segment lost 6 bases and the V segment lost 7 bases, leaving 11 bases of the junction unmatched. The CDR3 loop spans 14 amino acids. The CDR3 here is CASTRGSGALEQYF. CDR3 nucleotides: TGTGCCAGCACCCGAGGTAGCGGGGCCCTCGAGCAGTACTTC.

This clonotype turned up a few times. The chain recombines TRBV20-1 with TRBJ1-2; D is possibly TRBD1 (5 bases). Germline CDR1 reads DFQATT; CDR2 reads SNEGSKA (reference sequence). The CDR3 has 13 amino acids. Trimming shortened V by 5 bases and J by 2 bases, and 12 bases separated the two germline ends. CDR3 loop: CSAGGSLNYGYTF. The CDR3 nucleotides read TGCAGTGCTGGGGGATCCTTAAACTATGGCTACACCTTC.

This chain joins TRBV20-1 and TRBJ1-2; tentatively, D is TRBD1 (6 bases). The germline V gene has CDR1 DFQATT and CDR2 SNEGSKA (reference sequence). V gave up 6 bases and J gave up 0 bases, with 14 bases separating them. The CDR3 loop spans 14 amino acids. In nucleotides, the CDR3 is TGCAGTGCCCCCCGACAGGTCACTAACTATGGCTACACCTTC. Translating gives CSAPRQVTNYGYTF.

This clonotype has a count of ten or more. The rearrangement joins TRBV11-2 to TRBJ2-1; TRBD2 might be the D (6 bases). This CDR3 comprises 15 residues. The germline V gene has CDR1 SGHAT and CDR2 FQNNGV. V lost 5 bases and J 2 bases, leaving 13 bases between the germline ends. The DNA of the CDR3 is TGTGCCAGCAGCCTCAGCGGGCGGACCTACAATGAGCAGTTCTTC. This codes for CASSLSGRTYNEQFF.

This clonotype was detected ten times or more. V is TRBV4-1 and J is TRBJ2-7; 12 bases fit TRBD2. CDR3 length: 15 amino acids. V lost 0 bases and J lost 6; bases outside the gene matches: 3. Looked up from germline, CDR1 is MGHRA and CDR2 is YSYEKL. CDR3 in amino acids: CASSQEPGLAGEQYF. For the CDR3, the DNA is TGCGCCAGCAGCCAAGAGCCGGGACTAGCGGGCGAGCAGTACTTC.

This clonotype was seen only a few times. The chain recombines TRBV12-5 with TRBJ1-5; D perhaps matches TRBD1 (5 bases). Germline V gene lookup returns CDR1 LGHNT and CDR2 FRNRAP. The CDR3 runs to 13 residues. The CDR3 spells CARGRWGDQPQHF. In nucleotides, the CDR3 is TGTGCAAGAGGCAGGTGGGGGGATCAGCCCCAGCATTTT.

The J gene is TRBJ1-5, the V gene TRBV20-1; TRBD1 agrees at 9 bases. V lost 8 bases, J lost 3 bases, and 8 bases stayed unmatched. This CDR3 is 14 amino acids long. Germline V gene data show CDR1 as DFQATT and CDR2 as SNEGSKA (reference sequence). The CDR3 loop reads CSLKQGAVNQPQHF. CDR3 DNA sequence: TGCAGTCTCAAACAGGGGGCAGTCAATCAGCCCCAGCATTTT.

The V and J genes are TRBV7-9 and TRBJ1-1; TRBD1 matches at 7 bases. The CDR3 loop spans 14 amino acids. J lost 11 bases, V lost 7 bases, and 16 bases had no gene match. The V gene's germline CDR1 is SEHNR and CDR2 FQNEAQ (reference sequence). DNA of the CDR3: TGTGCCAGCAACCGGGACAGCAGCCTACAGGGGGCTTTCTTT. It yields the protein CASNRDSSLQGAFF. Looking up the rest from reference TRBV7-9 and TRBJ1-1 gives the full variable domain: DTGVSQNPRHKITKRGQNVTFRCDPISEHNRLYWYRQTLGQGPEFLTYFQNEAQLEKSRLLSDRFSAERPKGSFSTLEIQRTEQGDSAMYLCASNRDSSLQGAFFGQGTRLTVV.

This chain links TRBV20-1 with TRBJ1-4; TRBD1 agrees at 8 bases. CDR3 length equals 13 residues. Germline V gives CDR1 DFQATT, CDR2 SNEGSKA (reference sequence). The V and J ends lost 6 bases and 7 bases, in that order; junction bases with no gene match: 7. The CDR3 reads CSAPQGAAEKLFF. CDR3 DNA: TGCAGTGCACCTCAGGGGGCGGCTGAAAAACTGTTTTTT.

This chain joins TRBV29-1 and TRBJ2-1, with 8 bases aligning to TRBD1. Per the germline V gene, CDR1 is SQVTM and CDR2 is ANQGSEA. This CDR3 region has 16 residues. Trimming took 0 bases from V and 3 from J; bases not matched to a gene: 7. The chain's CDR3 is CSVEEWRTGYYNEQFF. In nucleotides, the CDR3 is TGCAGCGTTGAAGAATGGAGGACAGGGTACTACAATGAGCAGTTCTTC.

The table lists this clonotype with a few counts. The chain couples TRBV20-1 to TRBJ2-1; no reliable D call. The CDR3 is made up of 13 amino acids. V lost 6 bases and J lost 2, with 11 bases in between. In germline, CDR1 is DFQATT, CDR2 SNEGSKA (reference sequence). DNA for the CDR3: TGCAGTGCAACTGGTCTCCCCTACAATGAGCAGTTCTTC. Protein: CSATGLPYNEQFF.

For the CDR3, the DNA is TGTGCCAGCAGATGGACTAGCGGGGACAATGAGCAGTTCTTC. Residues: CASRWTSGDNEQFF. The chain uses TRBV6-4 and TRBJ2-1; TRBD2 matches at 12 bases. Germline CDR1 is MRHNA and CDR2 is SNTAGT. The junction had 2 bases not matched to a gene; V was cut back by 6 bases and J by 5 bases. The CDR3 length is 14 residues.

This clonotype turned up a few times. The CDR3 DNA follows: TGTGCCACCAGTGACCGGAGGGGTAAGGAGTTCTTC. Translation: CATSDRRGKEFF. V is TRBV24-1 and J is TRBJ2-1; D might be TRBD2 (6 bases). Germline assignment: CDR1 KGHDR and CDR2 SFDVKD. CDR3 length: 12 amino acids. V was trimmed by 4 bases and J by 14 bases, leaving 14 bases between them.

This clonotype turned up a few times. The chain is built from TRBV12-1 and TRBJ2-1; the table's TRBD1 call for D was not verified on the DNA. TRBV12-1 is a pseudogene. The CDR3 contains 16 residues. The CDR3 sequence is CASSAWDRVTNNEQFF. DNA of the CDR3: TGTGCCAGCAGCGCTTGGGACAGGGTGACTAACAATGAGCAGTTCTTC.

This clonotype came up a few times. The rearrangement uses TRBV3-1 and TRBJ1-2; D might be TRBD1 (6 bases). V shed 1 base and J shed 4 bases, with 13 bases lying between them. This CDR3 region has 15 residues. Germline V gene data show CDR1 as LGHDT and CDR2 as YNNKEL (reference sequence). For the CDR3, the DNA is TGTGCCAGCAGCCAAGCGGGGGCCCACCGCTATGGCTACACCTTC. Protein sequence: CASSQAGAHRYGYTF.

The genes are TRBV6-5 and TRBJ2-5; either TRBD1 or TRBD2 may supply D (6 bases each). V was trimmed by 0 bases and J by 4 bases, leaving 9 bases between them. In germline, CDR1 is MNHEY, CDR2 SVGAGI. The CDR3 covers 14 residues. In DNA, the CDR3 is TGTGCCAGCAGTTACTCGCGGGACACAGAGACCCAGTACTTC. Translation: CASSYSRDTETQYF.

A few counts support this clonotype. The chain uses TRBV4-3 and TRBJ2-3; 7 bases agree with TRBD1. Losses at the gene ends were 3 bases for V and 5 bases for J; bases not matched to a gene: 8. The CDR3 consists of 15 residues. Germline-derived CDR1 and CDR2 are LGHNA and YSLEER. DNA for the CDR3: TGCGCCAGCAGCCATAACACAGGGGCGGTAGATACGCAGTATTTT. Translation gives CASSHNTGAVDTQYF.

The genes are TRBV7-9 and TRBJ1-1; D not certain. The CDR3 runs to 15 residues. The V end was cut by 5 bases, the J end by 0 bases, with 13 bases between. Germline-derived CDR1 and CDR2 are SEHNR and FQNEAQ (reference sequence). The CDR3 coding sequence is TGTGCCAGCAGCAAATCCGGGCTGATGAACACTGAAGCTTTCTTT. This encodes CASSKSGLMNTEAFF.